The rows below give T cell receptor beta chains drawn from one sample of a study of early T cells in non-severe SARS-CoV-2 infection. TCRdb passed the 5' RACE reads through MiXCR, listing each CDR3 protein once. The sample records 24,000 or so distinct CDR3 sequences, about 4% being singletons. The specimen sequenced was whole blood. These receptors all stem from an adult who was a healthcare worker with PCR-confirmed SARS-CoV-2 infection or an uninfected control (not recorded which). The CDR3 runs from the conserved cysteine through the conserved F or W. The D gene is left open where the match is weak. Clone size appears in some rows only: once, few, many, or a class for an expanded clone.

j_call d_call clone_size v_call cdr3_aa cdr3_nt
TRBJ2-2 - many TRBV28 CASESGTGELFF TGTGCCAGCGAGAGCGGCACCGGGGAGCTGTTTTTT
TRBJ2-3 TRBD2 many TRBV12-3/TRBV12-4 CASSFAGGPQDTQYF TGTGCCAGCAGTTTCGCGGGAGGGCCGCAAGATACGCAGTATTTT
TRBJ2-7 - many TRBV6-1 CASSEAFRLAKGEQYF TGTGCCAGCAGTGAAGCATTTCGGTTAGCAAAGGGCGAGCAGTACTTC
TRBJ2-6 - many TRBV7-9 CASSPQISGANVLTF TGTGCCAGCAGCCCTCAGATCTCTGGGGCCAACGTCCTGACTTTC
TRBJ2-3 - many TRBV7-3 CASSTLQGRDTQYF TGTGCCAGCAGCACCCTACAGGGTAGAGATACGCAGTATTTT
TRBJ1-5 TRBD1 few TRBV27 CASSLTGGHQPQHF TGTGCCAGCAGTTTAACAGGGGGACATCAGCCCCAGCATTTT
TRBJ2-7 TRBD2 - TRBV6-1 CASRGLADSYEQYF TGTGCCAGCAGGGGACTAGCGGATTCCTACGAGCAGTACTTC
TRBJ2-2 TRBD1 many TRBV18 CASSPTGVNTGELFF TGTGCCAGCTCCCCGACAGGGGTGAACACCGGGGAGCTGTTTTTT
TRBJ2-7 - many TRBV15 CATSTRRATRLEQYF TGTGCCACCAGCACAAGAAGGGCCACCCGCCTGGAGCAGTACTTC
TRBJ2-7 - - TRBV28 CASSSGAPSWAYF TGTGCCAGCAGTTCTGGGGCACCCTCTTGGGCGTACTTC
TRBJ2-7 - - TRBV7-2 CASSLLASSYEQYF TGTGCCAGCAGCTTACTAGCGAGCTCCTACGAGCAGTACTTC
TRBJ2-1 - - TRBV10-1 CASSESSGLSYNEQFF TGCGCCAGCAGTGAGTCTAGCGGATTATCCTACAATGAGCAGTTCTTC
TRBJ2-5 TRBD1 many TRBV4-1 CASSVGTDQETQYF TGCGCCAGCAGCGTCGGGACAGACCAAGAGACCCAGTACTTC
TRBJ2-1 TRBD2 many TRBV18 CASSPLAGGPYNEQFF TGTGCCAGCTCACCTTTAGCGGGAGGCCCCTACAATGAGCAGTTCTTC
TRBJ2-3 TRBD2 many TRBV7-3 CASSSLAGGEDTQYF TGTGCCAGCAGCTCACTAGCGGGAGGGGAAGATACGCAGTATTTT
TRBJ2-7 TRBD1 few TRBV7-9 CASSLGQGQLALEQYF TGTGCCAGCAGCCTCGGACAGGGCCAGCTAGCACTCGAGCAGTACTTC
TRBJ2-1 - many TRBV14 CASSQGLVSNEQFF TGTGCCAGCAGCCAAGGGCTAGTATCCAATGAGCAGTTCTTC
TRBJ2-7 - many TRBV3-1 CASSHPGTTPYEQYF TGTGCCAGCAGCCACCCCGGGACGACCCCCTACGAGCAGTACTTC
TRBJ2-7 TRBD1 many TRBV29-1 CSVGGGQGSYEQYF TGCAGCGTTGGGGGCGGACAGGGATCCTACGAGCAGTACTTC
TRBJ2-3 TRBD2 many TRBV6-1 CASRPTSGTQYF TGTGCCAGCAGACCGACTAGCGGTACGCAGTATTTT
TRBJ2-3 TRBD2 many TRBV7-9 CASSGGLAGGHTDTQYF TGTGCCAGCAGCGGGGGACTAGCGGGAGGTCACACAGATACGCAGTATTTT
TRBJ2-5 TRBD1 many TRBV6-6 CASSYSIDRVRETQYF TGTGCCAGCAGTTACTCTATCGACAGGGTCCGGGAGACCCAGTACTTC
TRBJ1-3 TRBD1 few TRBV19 CASTNKGQLSGNTIYF TGTGCCAGTACTAACAAGGGACAGCTCTCTGGAAACACCATATATTTT
TRBJ1-1 - medium-sized TRBV11-2 CASSLAGAYTEAFF TGTGCCAGCAGCTTAGCAGGGGCGTACACTGAAGCTTTCTTT
TRBJ2-7 - few TRBV5-4 CASSTGTYDYEQYF TGTGCCAGCAGCACAGGGACATACGACTACGAGCAGTACTTC
TRBJ2-7 TRBD2 many TRBV28 CASRRLAGGYEQYF TGTGCCAGCCGGAGACTAGCGGGAGGGTACGAGCAGTACTTC